This T cell receptor beta chain originates from a study of blood T cell repertoires in COVID-19. Turning to the study itself: T cells, B-cell-depleted T cells, or PBMCs supplied cDNA or gDNA.

Source study methods: Cell counts per sample came from amplifying reference gene primers. Using immunoSEQ multiplex PCR, the repertoire was profiled, and TCRdb retains in-frame clones only, with some absent. The DNA gave D and trimming, while V, J and clone size come from that table. This table has about 160,000 clones, 85% appearing once. Trimming removed 2 bases from V and 10 bases from J; junction bases left unmatched: 4. CDR3 length: 14 residues. Germline V gene sequence: CDR1 SGDLS, CDR2 YYNGEE. The sequenced sample consisted of peripheral blood. The chain employs TRBV9 and TRBJ1-6; TRBD1 aligns across 9 bases. The TCR originated in a human donor with acute or convalescent COVID-19. The donor label of this sample is uncertain. Here the CDR3 reads CASSVGQGQSPLHF. As DNA, the CDR3 is TGTGCCAGCAGCGTTGGACAGGGGCAATCACCCCTCCACTTT.